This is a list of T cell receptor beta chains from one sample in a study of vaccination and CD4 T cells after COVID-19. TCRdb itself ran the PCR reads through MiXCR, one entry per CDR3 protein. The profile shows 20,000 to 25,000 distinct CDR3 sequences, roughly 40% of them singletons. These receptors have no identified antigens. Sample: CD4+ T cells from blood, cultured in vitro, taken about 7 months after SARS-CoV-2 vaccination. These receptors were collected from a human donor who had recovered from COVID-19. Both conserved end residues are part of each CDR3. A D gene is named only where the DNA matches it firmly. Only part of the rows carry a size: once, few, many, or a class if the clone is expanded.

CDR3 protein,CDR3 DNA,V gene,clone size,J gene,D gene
CSATQGTDTQYF,TGCAGTGCCACACAGGGCACAGATACGCAGTATTTT,TRBV20-1,.,TRBJ2-3,.
CSAPRGDQPQHF,TGCAGTGCTCCTAGGGGTGATCAGCCCCAGCATTTT,TRBV20-1,.,TRBJ1-5,.
CASSGGARLPQHF,TGTGCCAGTAGTGGGGGGGCCCGGCTGCCCCAGCATTTT,TRBV19,.,TRBJ1-5,.
CASSLQDGETSNQPQHF,TGTGCCAGCAGCCTACAGGACGGGGAGACTAGCAATCAGCCCCAGCATTTT,TRBV4-2,few,TRBJ1-5,.
CASSMRHQTYEQYF,TGTGCCAGTAGTATGAGACACCAGACCTACGAGCAGTACTTC,TRBV19,.,TRBJ2-7,.
CSATGTGSYEQYF,TGCAGTGCCACCGGGACAGGGTCCTACGAGCAGTACTTC,TRBV20-1,.,TRBJ2-7,TRBD1
CASSLHLSSNQPQHF,TGCGCCAGCAGCCTTCATCTGAGTAGCAATCAGCCCCAGCATTTT,TRBV5-1,.,TRBJ1-5,.
CSARAVTSGIYNEQFF,TGCAGTGCTAGAGCCGTGACTAGCGGGATCTACAATGAGCAGTTCTTC,TRBV20-1,.,TRBJ2-1,TRBD2
CASSRDRNQPQHF,TGTGCCAGCAGCCGGGACCGAAATCAGCCCCAGCATTTT,TRBV27,few,TRBJ1-5,.
CATAEGGASNQPQHF,TGTGCCACCGCCGAAGGGGGCGCAAGCAATCAGCCCCAGCATTTT,TRBV10-3,.,TRBJ1-5,TRBD1
CASSPFGVAGGQETQYF,TGTGCCAGCAGCCCATTCGGGGTAGCGGGGGGCCAAGAGACCCAGTACTTC,TRBV7-2,few,TRBJ2-5,TRBD2
CASRPSATGANVLTF,TGTGCCAGCAGGCCCTCGGCGACTGGGGCCAACGTCCTGACTTTC,TRBV7-9,few,TRBJ2-6,.
CSARGRTDQYF,TGCAGTGCTAGAGGCCGGACGGATCAGTACTTC,TRBV20-1,few,TRBJ2-4,.
CASSLLSGLNSPLHF,TGTGCCAGCAGTTTATTATCAGGGCTCAATTCACCCCTCCACTTT,TRBV28,few,TRBJ1-6,.
CSASGTSGRSNYEQYF,TGCAGTGCTTCCGGGACTAGCGGGAGATCTAACTACGAGCAGTACTTC,TRBV20-1,.,TRBJ2-7,TRBD2
CASSDGAVYGYTF,TGTGCCAGCAGTGATGGGGCCGTCTATGGCTACACCTTC,TRBV6-1,.,TRBJ1-2,.
CASRAPGSGELFF,TGTGCCAGCAGGGCCCCTGGGAGCGGGGAGCTGTTTTTT,TRBV6-1,few,TRBJ2-2,.
CSAGPGGDTQYF,TGCAGTGCTGGACCCGGGGGCGATACGCAGTATTTT,TRBV20-1,.,TRBJ2-3,.
CASQPRAGITEAFF,TGTGCCAGCCAACCAAGGGCTGGCATCACTGAAGCTTTCTTT,TRBV6-1,.,TRBJ1-1,.
CASSSRSGGGETQYF,TGTGCCAGCAGTTCACGGTCGGGAGGGGGAGAGACCCAGTACTTC,TRBV28,few,TRBJ2-5,TRBD2
CASRGPSRNTIYF,TGTGCCAGCAGAGGGCCAAGCAGAAACACCATATATTTT,TRBV28,.,TRBJ1-3,.
CASSKGYSGRYKDEQFF,TGTGCCAGCAGCAAAGGTTACAGCGGGAGGTACAAGGATGAGCAGTTCTTC,TRBV21-1,once,TRBJ2-1,.
CSARVGTANSYEQYF,TGCAGTGCTAGAGTTGGGACAGCAAACTCCTACGAGCAGTACTTC,TRBV20-1,.,TRBJ2-7,TRBD1
CASSGTHGTYEQYF,TGCGCCAGCAGCGGGACCCACGGCACCTACGAGCAGTACTTC,TRBV10-1,few,TRBJ2-7,.
CATSSRTGNYGYTF,TGTGCCACCAGTTCCCGGACAGGCAACTATGGCTACACCTTC,TRBV24-1,.,TRBJ1-2,TRBD1
CASSLRPGEQYF,TGTGCCAGCAGCTTACGACCGGGCGAGCAGTACTTC,TRBV5-4,.,TRBJ2-7,.
CASSPRPGLPSIF,TGTGCCAGCAGTCCCCGGCCAGGGCTCCCTTCAATCTTC,TRBV6-1,few,TRBJ2-7,.
CASSDTARGHYNSPLHF,TGTGCCAGCAGTGATACGGCCAGAGGGCACTATAATTCACCCCTCCACTTT,TRBV6-1,once,TRBJ1-6,.
CATSRGGQGADQPQHF,TGTGCCACCAGCAGGGGGGGACAGGGGGCCGATCAGCCCCAGCATTTT,TRBV15,.,TRBJ1-5,TRBD1
CASSFEGADTQYF,TGTGCCAGCAGCTTTGAGGGGGCAGATACGCAGTATTTT,TRBV11-2,.,TRBJ2-3,.
CASRPQGSAGEQYF,TGTGCCAGCAGACCACAGGGTTCGGCTGGCGAGCAGTACTTC,TRBV28,.,TRBJ2-7,.
CASSPSGSNQPQHF,TGTGCCAGCAGTCCCAGTGGAAGCAATCAGCCCCAGCATTTT,TRBV6-2/TRBV6-3,few,TRBJ1-5,.
CASNPLPAGMNTEAFF,TGTGCCAGCAACCCACTTCCGGCGGGAATGAACACTGAAGCTTTCTTT,TRBV7-8,.,TRBJ1-1,.
CSARITGGGYTF,TGCAGTGCTAGGATCACAGGGGGTGGCTACACCTTC,TRBV20-1,.,TRBJ1-2,TRBD1
CASSDLNEQYF,TGTGCCAGCAGTGACCTCAACGAGCAGTACTTC,TRBV6-1,few,TRBJ2-7,.
CASSLHRGGEQYF,TGTGCCAGCAGCCTCCACAGGGGTGGAGAGCAGTACTTC,TRBV7-2,.,TRBJ2-7,TRBD1
CSTHRDYYEQYF,TGCAGTACACACAGAGACTACTACGAGCAGTACTTC,TRBV20-1,few,TRBJ2-7,.
CAISNTGGNGYTF,TGTGCCATCAGCAACACAGGAGGGAATGGCTACACCTTC,TRBV10-3,.,TRBJ1-2,.
CSAGLAGGKEQFF,TGCAGTGCGGGTCTAGCGGGAGGTAAAGAGCAGTTCTTC,TRBV20-1,.,TRBJ2-1,TRBD2
CASNPGSLVTYNSPLHF,TGTGCCAGCAATCCCGGCTCATTGGTTACCTATAATTCACCCCTCCACTTT,TRBV28,.,TRBJ1-6,.
CATSERAGDDEQYF,TGTGCCACCAGTGAGAGGGCGGGGGATGACGAGCAGTACTTC,TRBV24-1,.,TRBJ2-7,TRBD2
CASSSSSEKETQYF,TGTGCCAGCAGTTCCTCATCCGAAAAAGAGACCCAGTACTTC,TRBV7-8,.,TRBJ2-5,.
CASSSSSGTSEQYF,TGTGCCAGCAGTTCATCTAGCGGGACCAGCGAGCAGTACTTC,TRBV28,few,TRBJ2-7,TRBD2
CATILTGPPNTGELFF,TGTGCCACCATTCTGACAGGACCCCCGAACACCGGGGAGCTGTTTTTT,TRBV24-1,.,TRBJ2-2,.
CASRSSRLTGSSYGYTF,TGTGCCAGCAGATCCTCACGATTAACAGGGTCTTCCTATGGCTACACCTTC,TRBV27,.,TRBJ1-2,.
CSARGEVGETQYF,TGCAGTGCTAGGGGCGAGGTAGGGGAGACCCAGTACTTC,TRBV20-1,.,TRBJ2-5,.
CASSLGGPTSKQFF,TGTGCCAGCAGCTTAGGAGGACCAACATCTAAGCAGTTCTTC,TRBV7-2,few,TRBJ2-1,.
CASSSRLISGANVLTF,TGTGCCAGCAGTTCCCGACTCATCTCTGGGGCCAACGTCCTGACTTTC,TRBV28,.,TRBJ2-6,.
CSARDPASGSSYNEQFF,TGCAGTGCTAGAGATCCAGCTAGCGGGAGCTCCTACAATGAGCAGTTCTTC,TRBV20-1,few,TRBJ2-1,TRBD2
CASSRQGLLETQYF,TGTGCCAGCAGCCGACAGGGATTGCTGGAGACCCAGTACTTC,TRBV7-2,medium-sized,TRBJ2-5,TRBD1
CATQADPGKPQHF,TGTGCCACCCAAGCTGATCCAGGGAAGCCCCAGCATTTT,TRBV28,.,TRBJ1-5,.
CASGQGRSETQYF,TGCGCCAGCGGGCAGGGGAGATCGGAGACCCAGTACTTC,TRBV10-2,once,TRBJ2-5,.
CASSFKGDSPLHF,TGTGCCAGCAGTTTTAAGGGTGATTCACCCCTCCACTTT,TRBV12-3/TRBV12-4,.,TRBJ1-6,.
CSASTGEYKETQYF,TGCAGTGCGAGTACAGGGGAGTATAAGGAGACCCAGTACTTC,TRBV20-1,.,TRBJ2-5,TRBD1
CASSIRTGPYNEQFF,TGTGCCAGTAGTATACGGACAGGGCCCTACAATGAGCAGTTCTTC,TRBV19,.,TRBJ2-1,TRBD1
CASSLGDDSSYEQYF,TGTGCCAGCAGCTTAGGGGATGACAGCTCCTACGAGCAGTACTTC,TRBV7-9,.,TRBJ2-7,.
CASSYSPGIGTEAFF,TGTGCCAGCAGTTACTCTCCGGGAATAGGCACTGAAGCTTTCTTT,TRBV6-5,.,TRBJ1-1,.
CSVQGLDGYTF,TGCAGCGTTCAGGGTCTCGATGGCTACACCTTC,TRBV29-1,.,TRBJ1-2,.
CSARVSGVGRDEQFF,TGCAGTGCTAGAGTATCCGGGGTAGGTAGGGATGAGCAGTTCTTC,TRBV20-1,.,TRBJ2-1,.